The next 18 T cell receptor beta chains were all read from a single sample in a study of radiotherapy plus CTLA-4 blockade in lung cancer. Profiled with immunoSEQ multiplex PCR; TCRdb holds only in-frame clones, not every one. The table lists about 25,000 clones, over 55% of them singletons, with 3% to 3.5% in the top ten. The sample in question was peripheral blood, obtained from a patient treated with radiotherapy plus ipilimumab. These TCRs come from a human donor with non-small cell lung cancer whose response to radiotherapy plus ipilimumab could not be evaluated.

The chain links TRBV7-9 to TRBJ2-2; weak D call: TRBD1 (6 bases). V shed 5 bases and J shed 3 bases, with 13 bases lying between them. CDR1 and CDR2 (germline): SEHNR, FQNEAQ (reference sequence). The CDR3 sequence is 15 residues long. Here the CDR3 DNA reads TGTGCCAGCAGCCCAATCAGGGGAGACACCGGGGAGCTGTTTTTT. This codes for CASSPIRGDTGELFF.

This sequence joins TRBV30 and TRBJ1-3; D possibly corresponds to TRBD1 (6 bases). The CDR3 length is 17 residues. Trimming removed 2 bases from V and 0 bases from J, with 17 bases in between. From germline, CDR1 is GTSNPN and CDR2 SVGIG (reference sequence). DNA for the CDR3: TGTGCCTGGAGTCCCCTAGGGGGGGCCCTCTCTGGAAACACCATATATTTT. Protein sequence: CAWSPLGGALSGNTIYF.

The V and J genes are TRBV30 and TRBJ1-1; weak D call: TRBD1 (6 bases). The V and J ends lost 3 bases and 4 bases respectively, with 12 bases between them. Germline CDR1 and CDR2: GTSNPN and SVGIG (reference sequence). The CDR3 consists of 13 residues. In nucleotides, the CDR3 is TGTGCCTGGAGAGCCCAACAGGGCACTGAAGCTTTCTTT. Translation gives CAWRAQQGTEAFF.

This clone turned up a few times. Here the CDR3 DNA reads TGTGCCAGCAGCCCAACAGGCTCTGGAAACACCATATATTTT. Protein sequence: CASSPTGSGNTIYF. The J gene is TRBJ1-3, the V gene TRBV7-2, with D tentatively TRBD1 (5 bases). This CDR3 is built from 14 residues. The V and J ends lost 5 bases and 0 bases respectively, with 8 bases between them. Germline CDR1 and CDR2: SGHTA and FQGNSA.

The V gene is TRBV27, the J gene TRBJ1-3, with D unresolved. The V end lost 6 bases, the J end lost 2 bases, and 11 bases lay between the germline ends. Germline values: CDR1 MNHEY, CDR2 SMNVEV (reference sequence). The CDR3 runs to 14 residues. DNA of the CDR3: TGTGCCAGCAGCACCCATGGAGCTGGAAACACCATATATTTT. This encodes CASSTHGAGNTIYF.

The chain couples TRBV6-6 to TRBJ1-1; TRBD1 might be the D (5 bases). The CDR3 consists of 15 residues. Germline V CDR1 and CDR2: MNHNY, SVGAGI (reference sequence). Trimming stripped 2 bases from V and 1 base from J, with 11 bases between. The CDR3: CASSYGRGWNTEAFF. The CDR3 DNA follows: TGTGCCAGCAGTTACGGGCGGGGCTGGAACACTGAAGCTTTCTTT.

V and J are TRBV19 and TRBJ2-7, with 7 bases fitting TRBD2. The CDR3 contains 13 residues. With V trimmed by 5 bases and J by 0 bases, 1 base remained unmatched. Germline values: CDR1 LNHDA, CDR2 SQIVND (reference sequence). The CDR3 protein is CASSRDYSYEQYF. Written as DNA, the CDR3 is TGTGCCAGTAGTCGGGACTACTCCTACGAGCAGTACTTC.

The chain is built from TRBV12-2 and TRBJ2-3; the table's D gene call, TRBD2, was not cross checked with the DNA. TRBV12-2 represents a pseudogene. This CDR3 comprises 17 residues. The CDR3 region is CASRLARGLAGTDTQYF. CDR3 nucleotide sequence: TGTGCAAGTCGCTTAGCGCGGGGACTAGCGGGCACAGATACGCAGTATTTT.

The chain is built from TRBV6-5 and TRBJ2-7; TRBD2 matches 12 bases. The CDR3 runs 15 residues. Per germline, CDR1 MNHEY and CDR2 SVGAGI. V lost 6 bases and J lost 0; bases outside the gene matches: 3. This chain's CDR3 is CASSPTSGSSYEQYF. In DNA, the CDR3 is TGTGCCAGCAGCCCGACTAGCGGGAGCTCCTACGAGCAGTACTTC.

The chain employs TRBV10-3 and TRBJ2-7; the D is unclear. The CDR3 is made up of 13 amino acids. Trimming shortened V by 5 bases and J by 2 bases, and 10 bases separated the two germline ends. Germline lookup yields CDR1 ENHRY and CDR2 SYGVKD. CDR3 nucleotide sequence: TGTGCCATCAGTAATGCAGGTACCTACGAGCAGTACTTC. It translates to CAISNAGTYEQYF.

The chain's CDR3 is CASSLIVSYTDTQYF. The CDR3 region has the DNA TGTGCCAGCAGCTTAATCGTCTCCTACACAGATACGCAGTATTTT. The chain carries TRBV7-8 and TRBJ2-3, with D hard to call. The V end was cut by 2 bases, the J end by 2 bases, with 11 bases between. The CDR3 runs to 15 residues. Germline V gene lookup returns CDR1 SGHVS and CDR2 FQNEAQ.

The J gene is TRBJ1-1, the V gene TRBV30; D is perhaps TRBD1 (6 bases). Germline V lookup: CDR1 GTSNPN, CDR2 SVGIG (reference sequence). The CDR3 has 12 residues. Trimming cost V 2 bases and J 4 bases, with 8 bases left between them. CDR3 in DNA: TGTGCCTGGAGTAGGGGGGGCACTGAAGCTTTCTTT. It specifies CAWSRGGTEAFF.

There are a few counts of this clone. V is TRBV6-4 and J is TRBJ2-3, with 10 nucleotides matching TRBD2. J was trimmed by 4 bases and V by 4 bases; bases with no gene match: 8. The CDR3 consists of 16 residues. Germline V gives CDR1 MRHNA, CDR2 SNTAGT. CDR3 DNA: TGTGCCAGCAGTGTCGGGGGACTAGCGCACGCAGATACGCAGTATTTT. Translating it yields CASSVGGLAHADTQYF.

The rearrangement uses TRBV9 and TRBJ1-1, with no clear D. Germline V gene lookup returns CDR1 SGDLS and CDR2 YYNGEE. CDR3 length equals 15 residues. Trimming shortened V by 0 bases and J by 0 bases, and 9 bases separated the two germline ends. The CDR3 nucleotides read TGTGCCAGCAGCGTAGCCGGCAGGCTGAACACTGAAGCTTTCTTT. Translated: CASSVAGRLNTEAFF.

Turning to this clone: One end of the junction is discordant with germline, which a read error may explain. The chain recombines TRBV7-7 with TRBJ2-7, with D maybe TRBD2 (5 bases). CDR1 is SSHAT, CDR2 FNYEAQ, per germline (reference sequence). The length of the CDR3 is 13 residues. CDR3 sequence: CASSPQLGGEQYF. Here the CDR3 DNA reads TGTGCTAGCAGCCCCCAGCTCGGAGGCGAGCAGTACTTC.

This chain joins TRBV28 and TRBJ2-1; 7 bases line up with TRBD1. The V and J ends lost 6 bases and 3 bases, in that order; junction bases with no gene match: 2. Looked up from germline, CDR1 is MDHEN and CDR2 is SYDVKM. CDR3 length: 13 residues. The CDR3 spells CASRQGNYNEQFF. The CDR3 nucleotides read TGTGCCAGCAGACAGGGGAACTACAATGAGCAGTTCTTC. The whole variable domain, filled in from reference TRBV28 and TRBJ2-1, reads DVKVTQSSRYLVKRTGEKVFLECVQDMDHENMFWYRQDPGLGLRLIYFSYDVKMKEKGDIPEGYSVSREKKERFSLILESASTNQTSMYLCASRQGNYNEQFFGPGTRLTVL.

There are a few counts of this clone. The chain employs TRBV5-6 and TRBJ2-7; D ambiguous. CDR1 and CDR2 from the germline V gene are SGHDT and YYEEEE. The V end was cut by 0 bases, the J end by 4 bases, with 8 bases between. The CDR3 is made up of 13 amino acids. The CDR3 here is CASSLGPGYEQYF. CDR3 DNA: TGTGCCAGCAGCTTGGGTCCGGGTTACGAGCAGTACTTC. Complete variable domain (other parts from reference TRBV5-6 and TRBJ2-7): DAGVTQSPTHLIKTRGQQVTLRCSPKSGHDTVSWYQQALGQGPQFIFQYYEEEERQRGNFPDRFSGHQFPNYSSELNVNALLLGDSALYLCASSLGPGYEQYFGPGTRLTVT.

The chain carries TRBV7-2 and TRBJ1-3, with 8 bases identical to TRBD1. CDR1 SGHTA and CDR2 FQGNSA come from the germline V gene. The CDR3 consists of 13 residues. Germline trimming cut 5 bases from V and 9 bases from J; bases unmatched to any gene: 6. As DNA, the CDR3 is TGTGCCAGCAGCCCCGGACAGGGATCCACCATATATTTT. This codes for CASSPGQGSTIYF.